What follows is one T cell receptor (beta chain) and its context. Antigen unknown. The data were obtained in a study of Graves' ophthalmopathy and Graves' hyperthyroidism. Study observations and caveats: Blood shared most expanded thyroid clonotypes above 0.001 frequency.

This CDR3 comprises 17 residues. Germline-derived CDR1 and CDR2 are SGHRS and YFSETQ. V shed 4 bases and J 6 bases; nucleotides not matched to a gene: 17. Transcripts of RNA were the source for amplifying TCR beta CDR3 regions. In the first round, RT-PCR was carried out with HTBI primers, and a multiplex PCR formed the second round. TCRdb used MiXCR to reprocess the multiplex PCR reads, holding one entry per CDR3 protein. This sample yields hundreds of thousands of distinct CDR3 sequences, of which 22% are seen a single time; approximately 7.7% belongs to the top ten. This clonotype originated in a young woman with stable Graves' hyperthyroidism. Some clones in this sample may be carry-over from other donors' samples. Sequenced material: peripheral blood. The J gene is TRBJ2-7, the V gene TRBV5-1; 9 nucleotides match TRBD1. The CDR3 loop is CASSQNPLGTGPSEQYF. The CDR3 DNA follows: TGCGCCAGCAGCCAAAACCCGCTTGGGACAGGGCCTAGCGAGCAGTACTTC.